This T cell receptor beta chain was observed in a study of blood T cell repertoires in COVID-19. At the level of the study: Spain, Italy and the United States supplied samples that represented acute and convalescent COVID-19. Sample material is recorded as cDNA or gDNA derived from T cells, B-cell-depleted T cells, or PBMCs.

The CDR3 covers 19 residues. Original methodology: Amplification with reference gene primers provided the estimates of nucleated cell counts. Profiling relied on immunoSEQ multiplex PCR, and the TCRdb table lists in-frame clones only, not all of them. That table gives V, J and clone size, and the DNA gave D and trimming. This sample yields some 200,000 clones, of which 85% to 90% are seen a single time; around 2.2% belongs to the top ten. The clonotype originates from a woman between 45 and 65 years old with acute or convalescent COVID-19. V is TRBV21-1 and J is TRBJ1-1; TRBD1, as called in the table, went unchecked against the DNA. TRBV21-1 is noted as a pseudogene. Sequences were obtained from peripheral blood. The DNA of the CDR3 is TGTGCCAGCAGCCCCCAAGAAGGGGACAGGGGGCATTGGAGAGATGAAGCTTTCTTT. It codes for CASSPQEGDRGHWRDEAFF.